This TCR beta chain was profiled in a study of molecular identifiers for immune sequencing clone quantification. CDR3 length: 15 amino acids. Germline V gives CDR1 LGHNA, CDR2 YSLEER. V lost 0 bases, J lost 4 bases, and 13 bases lay in between. TCRdb itself ran the PCR reads through MiXCR, one entry per CDR3 protein. This sample yields more than 550,000 distinct CDR3 sequences, of which over 25% are seen a single time; 0.78% belongs to the top ten. Ten or more counts support this clonotype. What was sequenced was naive CD8+ T cells from blood, with Jurkat cell RNA spiked in. Subset reported: FACS-sorted CD8+CD4-CCR7+CD45RA+ naive T cells. The clonotype comes from a human donor in good health. Some libraries in this study had Jurkat cell RNA spiked in. The chain couples TRBV4-3 to TRBJ2-7, with a weak D call TRBD1 (6 bases). As DNA, the CDR3 is TGCGCCAGCAGCCAAGATATGGGGGCTGGTTACGAGCAGTACTTC. It specifies CASSQDMGAGYEQYF.